These 18 T cell receptor beta chains originate from one sample sequenced in a study of PD-1 blockade in classical Hodgkin lymphoma. Time point defined: cycle 4 day 1 (C4D1), after less than seven weeks of nivolumab. Every patient was affected by relapse after autologous stem cell transplantation, while exposure to brentuximab vedotin was not uniform. This table comes from immunoSEQ multiplex PCR, and its TCRdb copy is limited to in-frame clones, with some not included. The data show 25,000 to 35,000 clones, with approximately 70% seen just once and 3.9% held by the top ten. Here the sequenced sample was peripheral blood mononuclear cells (PBMCs), taken before the fourth cycle of nivolumab. These TCRs come from a human donor with classical Hodgkin lymphoma.

This clone was detected only a few times. The V call is TRBV18, the J call TRBJ2-2; 12 bases are shared with TRBD2. V shed 2 bases, J shed 0 bases, and the junction held 1 base outside the gene matches. Germline values: CDR1 KGHSH, CDR2 LQKENI. CDR3 length equals 17 residues. The CDR3 DNA is TGTGCCAGCTCACCAACTAGCGGGGGGACGAACACCGGGGAGCTGTTTTTT. It encodes CASSPTSGGTNTGELFF.

The J gene is TRBJ2-5, the V gene TRBV2, with D possibly TRBD1 on 5 matching bases. CDR1 SNHLY and CDR2 FYNNEI come from the germline V gene. The CDR3 contains 14 residues. The V end was cut by 10 bases, the J end by 0 bases, with 15 bases between. The CDR3 DNA reads TGTGCCAAAACCGTGAAGACAGACCAAGAGACCCAGTACTTC. It encodes CAKTVKTDQETQYF.

The V call is TRBV4-1, the J call TRBJ1-4; D perhaps matches TRBD1 (5 bases). The CDR3 runs to 16 residues. The germline V gene has CDR1 MGHRA and CDR2 YSYEKL. Trimming took 0 bases from V and 8 from J, leaving 16 bases between them. The DNA for the CDR3 is TGCGCCAGCAGCCAAGATTTGTGGCAGGGAGGGGAAAAACTGTTTTTT. This sequence encodes CASSQDLWQGGEKLFF.

V is TRBV7-7 and J is TRBJ1-1; 7 bases are shared with TRBD1. CDR1 is SSHAT and CDR2 is FNYEAQ in the germline V gene (reference sequence). The CDR3 extends over 13 amino acids. This chain's CDR3 is CAIWDRMNTEAFF. The CDR3 region has the DNA TGTGCTATTTGGGACAGAATGAACACTGAAGCTTTCTTT.

The chain is built from TRBV7-8 and TRBJ1-2; no reliable D call. The CDR3 spans 13 residues. V was pared by 5 bases and J by 6 bases, with 13 bases between. CDR1 SGHVS and CDR2 FQNEAQ come from the germline V gene. CDR3 protein: CASSLDPGNGYTF. CDR3 coding DNA: TGTGCCAGCAGCCTCGACCCGGGGAATGGCTACACCTTC. The variable domain in full, completed from reference TRBV7-8 and TRBJ1-2, reads GAGVSQSPRYKVAKRGQDVALRCDPISGHVSLFWYQQALGQGPEFLTYFQNEAQLDKSGLPSDRFFAERPEGSVSTLKIQRTQQEDSAVYLCASSLDPGNGYTFGSGTRLTVV.

This chain connects TRBV6-5 to TRBJ1-1; 9 bases fit TRBD1. Germline V gene data show CDR1 as MNHEY and CDR2 as SVGAGI. After removal of 4 bases from V and 7 bases from J, the junction contained 1 base not matched to a gene. This CDR3 spans 12 amino acids. The CDR3 spells CASSSTGGEAFF. The CDR3 nucleotides are TGTGCCAGCAGTTCGACAGGGGGTGAAGCTTTCTTT.

This chain links TRBV5-1 with TRBJ1-5; D might be TRBD1 (5 bases). CDR1 is SGHRS and CDR2 is YFSETQ in the germline V gene. This CDR3 has 18 amino acids. The V end lost 0 bases, the J end lost 0 bases, and 16 bases lay between the germline ends. The CDR3 DNA reads TGCGCCAGCAGCTTGGGAGCCCAGGGACGGGATAGCAATCAGCCCCAGCATTTT. Its translation is CASSLGAQGRDSNQPQHF.

This chain links TRBV15 with TRBJ2-7, with 8 bases matching TRBD1. Trimming at V came to 0 bases and at J to 6 bases, leaving 7 bases not matched to a gene. Germline V gives CDR1 LNHNV, CDR2 YYDKDF (reference sequence). CDR3 length: 15 amino acids. CDR3 bases: TGTGCCACCAGCAGAGATACGGGCAGGGGGCGCGAGCAGTACTTC. Its protein is CATSRDTGRGREQYF.

The chain has TRBV6-4 and TRBJ2-5, with TRBD1 matching 9 bases. The V segment lost 0 bases and the J segment 4 bases; nucleotides outside the gene matches: 6. CDR1 is MRHNA, CDR2 SNTAGT, per germline. CDR3 length equals 16 residues. In DNA form, the CDR3 reads TGTGCCAGCAGTGACTCCGGGGGGACAGGGCGAGAGACCCAGTACTTC. Its translation is CASSDSGGTGRETQYF.

Concerning this clone: At the DNA level, this CDR3 is encoded by other sequences in the same sample as well. The J gene is TRBJ2-4, the V gene TRBV5-6, with 10 positions matching TRBD1. Germline V gives CDR1 SGHDT, CDR2 YYEEEE. V gave up 0 bases and J gave up 1 base; unmatched junction bases: 1. The CDR3 runs to 16 residues. The DNA of the CDR3 is TGTGCCAGCAGCTTGGGGACAGGGGGGGCCAAAAACATTCAGTACTTC. Amino acids: CASSLGTGGAKNIQYF.

A single count supports this clone. The CDR3 protein is CSVVRGTGDEQYF. DNA of the CDR3: TGCAGCGTTGTTCGGGGGACCGGAGACGAGCAGTACTTC. The chain employs TRBV29-1 and TRBJ2-5; weak D call: TRBD2 (6 bases). The better agreement between TRBJ2-7 and the DNA end casts doubt on the J call. This CDR3 is 13 amino acids long. CDR1 is SQVTM, CDR2 ANQGSEA, per germline.

By sample share, this clone is medium-sized. This rearrangement joins TRBV4-1 to TRBJ2-5; weak D call: TRBD2 (6 bases). The CDR3 has 13 residues. V was cut by 4 bases and J by 5 bases, with 11 bases left in between. Per the germline V gene, CDR1 is MGHRA and CDR2 is YSYEKL. The CDR3 DNA follows: TGCGCCAGCAGCCCGGGACTTATGGAGACCCAGTACTTC. This codes for CASSPGLMETQYF.

This clone is a singleton in its sample. The chain joins TRBV5-1 to TRBJ2-2, with TRBD2 identical over 13 bases. Germline CDR1 SGHRS, CDR2 YFSETQ. V was clipped by 7 bases and J by 9 bases; unmatched bases: 12. The CDR3 is made up of 16 amino acids. In DNA form, the CDR3 reads TGCGCCAGCGGCTCCGACGGGACTAGCGGGGTGAGGGAGCTGTTTTTT. Encoded protein: CASGSDGTSGVRELFF. The complete variable domain, with remaining parts taken from reference TRBV5-1 and TRBJ2-2, reads KAGVTQTPRYLIKTRGQQVTLSCSPISGHRSVSWYQQTPGQGLQFLFEYFSETQRNKGNFPGRFSGRQFSNSRSEMNVSTLELGDSALYLCASGSDGTSGVRELFFGEGSRLTVL.

The rearrangement joins TRBV11-2 to TRBJ1-1; no clear D. This CDR3 has 13 amino acids. Per the germline V gene, CDR1 is SGHAT and CDR2 is FQNNGV. V dropped 5 bases and J dropped 3 bases, with 10 bases sitting between them. The CDR3 loop reads CASSLFGYTEAFF. As DNA, the CDR3 is TGTGCCAGCAGCCTTTTCGGGTACACTGAAGCTTTCTTT.

The chain links TRBV28 to TRBJ2-3; the D gene is possibly TRBD1 (6 bases). Trimming stripped 2 bases from V and 1 base from J, with 10 bases between. Germline V gives CDR1 MDHEN, CDR2 SYDVKM. The CDR3 has 15 amino acids. DNA of the CDR3: TGTGCCAGCAGTTTAGATTCAGGGGGCACAGATACGCAGTATTTT. Its protein product is CASSLDSGGTDTQYF.

This clone was observed a few times. The chain employs TRBV5-4 and TRBJ2-2; 9 nucleotides match TRBD2. The germline CDR1 and CDR2 sequences are SGHNT and YYREEE (reference sequence). The CDR3 loop spans 15 amino acids. After removal of 3 bases from V and 2 bases from J, the junction contained 2 bases not matched to a gene. For the CDR3, the DNA is TGTGCCAGCAGCTGGACTAGCGTCAACACCGGGGAGCTGTTTTTT. Amino acids: CASSWTSVNTGELFF.

Written as DNA, the CDR3 is TGTGCCAGCAGTTTATGGACTAGCGGGGGCAATGAGCAGTTCTTC. This codes for CASSLWTSGGNEQFF. The chain employs TRBV27 and TRBJ2-1, with 13 bases identical to TRBD2. V was clipped by 1 base and J by 6 bases; unmatched bases: 0. Germline CDR1 reads MNHEY; CDR2 reads SMNVEV (reference sequence). The length of the CDR3 is 15 residues.

This chain links TRBV28 with TRBJ1-2; D remains ambiguous. Trimming pared 9 bases from V and 8 bases from J, leaving 10 bases between. CDR1 and CDR2 from the germline V gene are MDHEN and SYDVKM. CDR3 length: 10 amino acids. The CDR3 loop is CASELNGYTF. In DNA, the CDR3 is TGTGCCAGTGAATTGAACGGCTACACCTTC.